Sequencing of this T cell receptor (beta chain) was carried out in a study of Ad26.COV2.S vaccination and SARS-CoV-2 variants. Note on this clone: As yet, its antigen is unknown.

The V gene end was trimmed by 5 bases and the J gene end by 1 base; junction bases not matched to a gene: 1. Germline V CDR1 and CDR2: KGHSH, LQKENI. The CDR3 covers 14 residues. Notes on the study in general: Similar non-spike TCR breadth was observed in recipients of vaccine and of placebo. The TCR-based breadth and depth measures might underestimate overall T cell responses.

Here immunoSEQ multiplex PCR was the method, and the copy in TCRdb shows in-frame clones only, minus some. The table shows under 95,000 clones, with roughly 84% occurring only once. The chain recombines TRBV18 with TRBJ2-2; 7 bases map to TRBD1. This receptor was taken from a human donor who had recovered from COVID-19. The sample consisted of peripheral blood, taken after recovery from COVID-19. As DNA, the CDR3 is TGTGCCAGCTCATGGACAGGGAACACCGGGGAGCTGTTTTTT. Amino acids: CASSWTGNTGELFF.